The entry that follows covers one TCR beta chain sequence. This entry belongs to a study of blood T cell repertoires in COVID-19. On the study more broadly: The United States, Italy and Spain supplied acute and convalescent COVID-19 samples. PBMCs, B-cell-depleted T cells, or T cells provided the cDNA or gDNA that made up the material.

Seattle patients were enrolled during active infection and followed longitudinally. Authors' processing steps: Estimation of nucleated cell counts relied on the amplification of reference gene primers. Some clones are missing from TCRdb's copy, which holds only in-frame ones; the method was immunoSEQ multiplex PCR. That table is the source of V, J and clone size, and D and trimming were worked out from the DNA. The repertoire holds roughly 230,000 clones, with roughly 90% as singletons. V lost 5 bases to trimming and J lost 2 bases; unmatched junction nucleotides: 5. The CDR3 length is 14 residues. The germline CDR1 and CDR2 sequences are MNHEY and SMNVEV (reference sequence).

This clonotype was sampled from a woman aged 55-75 years with COVID-19, enrolled during active disease. The chain is built from TRBV27 and TRBJ1-2; 7 bases agree with TRBD1. Sequencing was carried out using peripheral blood. The CDR3 protein is CASSPTTGNYGYTF. The CDR3 nucleotides are TGTGCCAGCAGTCCGACGACAGGGAACTATGGCTACACCTTC.